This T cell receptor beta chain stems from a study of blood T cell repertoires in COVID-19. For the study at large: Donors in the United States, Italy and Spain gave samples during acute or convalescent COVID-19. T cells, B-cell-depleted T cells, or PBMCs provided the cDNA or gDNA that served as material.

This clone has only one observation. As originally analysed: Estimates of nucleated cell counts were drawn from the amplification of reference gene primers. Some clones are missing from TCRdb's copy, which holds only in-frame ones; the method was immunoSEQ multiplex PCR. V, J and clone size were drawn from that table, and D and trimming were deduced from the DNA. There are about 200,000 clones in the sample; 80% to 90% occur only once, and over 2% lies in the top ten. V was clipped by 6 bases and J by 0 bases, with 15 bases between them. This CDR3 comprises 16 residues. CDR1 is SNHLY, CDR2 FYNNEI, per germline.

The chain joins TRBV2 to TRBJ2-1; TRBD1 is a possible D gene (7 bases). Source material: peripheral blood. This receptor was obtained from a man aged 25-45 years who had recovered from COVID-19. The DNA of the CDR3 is TGTGCCAGCAGGGGGAGGACAGGCGTCTCCTACAATGAGCAGTTCTTC. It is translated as CASRGRTGVSYNEQFF.